What follows describes a single T cell receptor (beta chain). This specimen belongs to a study of control samples from healthy donors and cancer patients. Germline CDR1 reads LGHNT; CDR2 reads FRNRAP. Trimming stripped 5 bases from V and 0 bases from J, with 7 bases between. The CDR3 spans 13 residues. TCRdb keeps only in-frame clones here, not all; method: immunoSEQ multiplex PCR. The repertoire consists of fewer than 100,000 clones, with about 88% occurring once and the leading ten covering approximately 5.1%. This receptor was taken from a woman between 45 and 60 years old in good health. What was sequenced was blood. This chain connects TRBV12-5 to TRBJ1-2; D gene ambiguous. The DNA of the CDR3 is TGTGCTAGTGGTCCGGAGTCTAACTATGGCTACACCTTC. It codes for CASGPESNYGYTF.